The rows below give T cell receptor beta chains drawn from one sample of a study of cytomegalovirus exposure and HLA in healthy donors. TCRdb's copy holds only in-frame clones and misses some; the assay was immunoSEQ multiplex PCR. The sample records about 98,000 clones, approximately 79% being singletons. The sample consisted of PBMCs. All receptors come from a male donor in good health and CMV-seronegative. CDR3s include the opening cysteine and the closing phenylalanine or tryptophan. The D gene is left open where the match is weak. Clone size appears in some rows only: once, few, many, or a class for an expanded clone.

v_gene	abundance	j_gene	d_gene	CDR3aa	CDR3nt
TRBV9	NA	TRBJ2-7	NA	CASSTHSGAYEQYF	TGTGCCAGCAGCACACATAGCGGAGCCTACGAGCAGTACTTC
TRBV5-1	few	TRBJ1-1	TRBD1	CASSSRTGVMNTEAFF	TGCGCCAGCAGCTCCCGGACAGGGGTGATGAACACTGAAGCTTTCTTT
TRBV12-5	NA	TRBJ2-1	NA	CASGLNLRDEQFF	TGTGCTAGTGGTTTGAACTTACGCGATGAGCAGTTCTTC
TRBV28	NA	TRBJ2-5	NA	CASSLKPYGGETQYF	TGTGCCAGCAGTTTAAAGCCTTATGGGGGCGAGACCCAGTACTTC
TRBV27	NA	TRBJ1-2	TRBD1	CASSLGGQGLHGYTF	TGTGCCAGCAGTTTAGGAGGACAGGGGTTACATGGCTACACCTTC
TRBV7-3	NA	TRBJ1-1	TRBD1	CASSLDRVTEAFF	TGTGCCAGCAGCTTGGACAGGGTCACTGAAGCTTTCTTT
TRBV27	NA	TRBJ2-2	TRBD2	CASSPYPTSGSNTGELFF	TGTGCCAGCAGTCCCTACCCGACTAGCGGGAGTAACACCGGGGAGCTGTTTTTT
TRBV5-1	NA	TRBJ2-2	TRBD2	CASAAPRLAGVVSTGELFF	TGCGCCAGCGCCGCACCCCGACTAGCGGGAGTTGTTAGCACCGGGGAGCTGTTTTTT
TRBV27	NA	TRBJ2-7	TRBD1	CASSLGTGGNEQYF	TGTGCCAGCAGTTTAGGGACAGGGGGCAACGAGCAGTACTTC
TRBV5-1	NA	TRBJ2-1	NA	CASSLFSLTGQVSNEQFF	TGCGCCAGCAGCCTTTTCTCTCTTACAGGTCAAGTATCCAATGAGCAGTTCTTC
TRBV5-6	NA	TRBJ1-5	NA	CASSRIGEPQHF	TGTGCCAGCAGCCGGATCGGGGAGCCCCAGCATTTT
TRBV5-1	NA	TRBJ2-2	TRBD1	CASSTQPGQGGAGELFF	TGCGCCAGCAGCACACAACCGGGACAGGGAGGGGCCGGGGAGCTGTTTTTT
TRBV19	NA	TRBJ1-5	NA	CASTGQYQPQHF	TGTGCCAGTACCGGACAATATCAGCCCCAGCATTTT
TRBV19	NA	TRBJ1-5	NA	CASSMSGNSNQPQHF	TGTGCCAGTAGTATGTCAGGGAATAGCAATCAGCCCCAGCATTTT
TRBV7-6	few	TRBJ2-5	TRBD2	CASSLWTSGSREQYF	TGTGCCAGCAGCCTATGGACTAGCGGGAGTCGGGAGCAGTACTTC
TRBV4-3	NA	TRBJ1-2	NA	CASSQDNLGGRYGYTF	TGCGCCAGCAGCCAAGATAATCTCGGAGGCCGCTATGGCTACACCTTC
TRBV27	NA	TRBJ2-1	TRBD2	CASSDGTSGHNEQFF	TGTGCCAGCAGTGACGGGACTAGCGGCCACAATGAGCAGTTCTTC
TRBV27	NA	TRBJ2-5	NA	CASSLMGSSETQYF	TGTGCCAGCAGTTTAATGGGCTCTTCTGAGACCCAGTACTTC
TRBV30	NA	TRBJ2-3	NA	CAWISGVLDTQYF	TGTGCCTGGATTTCCGGGGTTCTCGATACGCAGTATTTT
TRBV9	few	TRBJ2-5	TRBD2	CASSPTIPGWGGETQYF	TGTGCCAGCAGCCCCACAATCCCAGGTTGGGGGGGTGAGACCCAGTACTTC
TRBV6-5	NA	TRBJ2-1	TRBD2	CASSTSSGSYNEQFF	TGTGCCAGCAGTACGTCTAGCGGGAGCTACAATGAGCAGTTCTTC
TRBV4-1	NA	TRBJ2-7	NA	CASSTRDGGLDEQYF	TGCGCCAGCAGCACCCGGGACGGGGGGCTAGACGAGCAGTACTTC
TRBV6-1	once	TRBJ2-7	NA	CASTGRKGYEQYF	TGTGCCAGCACGGGTCGGAAGGGGTACGAGCAGTACTTC
TRBV6-6	NA	TRBJ1-1	TRBD1	CASRLGQGGNTEAFF	TGTGCCAGCAGATTGGGACAGGGAGGTAACACTGAAGCTTTCTTT
TRBV5-4	NA	TRBJ2-4	NA	CASSRGNAERGIQYF	TGTGCCAGCAGCCGGGGGAATGCGGAGAGGGGCATTCAGTACTTC
TRBV2	NA	TRBJ2-7	TRBD1	CASSRDRENRGYEQYF	TGTGCCAGCAGTAGGGACAGGGAGAATAGGGGCTACGAGCAGTACTTC
TRBV6-6	NA	TRBJ1-5	TRBD1	CASSYLNRGEVPQHF	TGTGCCAGCAGTTACCTGAACAGGGGCGAGGTGCCCCAGCATTTT
TRBV5-1	NA	TRBJ2-2	NA	CASSLYGNGAAGELFF	TGCGCCAGCAGCTTGTACGGTAATGGGGCCGCCGGGGAGCTGTTTTTT
TRBV29-1	NA	TRBJ2-7	TRBD1	CSVGPGQGVASEQYF	TGCAGCGTGGGGCCGGGACAGGGGGTGGCGAGTGAGCAGTACTTC
TRBV2	NA	TRBJ1-5	NA	CASKGWSNQPQHF	TGTGCCAGCAAGGGGTGGAGCAATCAGCCCCAGCATTTT
TRBV6-1	NA	TRBJ2-2	TRBD1	CASSEGQGITGELFF	TGTGCCAGCAGTGAGGGACAGGGCATCACCGGGGAGCTGTTTTTT
TRBV5-6	NA	TRBJ2-7	NA	CASSRGLEREQYF	TGTGCCAGCAGCCGAGGACTCGAAAGGGAGCAGTACTTC
TRBV19	NA	TRBJ1-1	NA	CASSRGTGMAEAFF	TGTGCCAGTAGCCGGGGGACGGGGATGGCTGAAGCTTTCTTT
TRBV27	few	TRBJ1-2	TRBD1	CASSGTGVPKCGYTF	TGTGCCAGCAGTGGGACAGGGGTGCCCAAATGTGGCTACACCTTC
TRBV27	NA	TRBJ2-7	NA	CASSPTGKGAYEQYF	TGTGCCAGCAGCCCCACAGGGAAAGGGGCCTACGAGCAGTACTTC
TRBV6-5	NA	TRBJ2-7	NA	CASTRTDPTAEQYF	TGTGCCAGCACCCGGACAGACCCCACCGCCGAGCAGTACTTC
TRBV5-4	NA	TRBJ2-7	NA	CASSLRLAYEQYF	TGTGCCAGCAGCCTGAGGCTAGCCTACGAGCAGTACTTC
TRBV15	NA	TRBJ2-3	TRBD1	CATSRETGEGTDTQYF	TGTGCCACCAGCAGGGAGACAGGGGAAGGCACAGATACGCAGTATTTT
TRBV6-6	NA	TRBJ2-1	NA	CASRRPGEVQFF	TGTGCCAGCAGACGCCCGGGAGAGGTGCAGTTCTTC
TRBV30	NA	TRBJ2-5	NA	CAWSYGGAETQYF	TGTGCCTGGAGTTACGGGGGTGCGGAGACCCAGTACTTC
TRBV7-2	once	TRBJ2-7	TRBD2	CASSQLAGEQYF	TGTGCCAGCAGCCAACTAGCGGGTGAGCAGTACTTC
TRBV27	NA	TRBJ2-7	TRBD2	CASSPGTSGINEQYF	TGTGCCAGCAGTCCAGGGACTAGCGGGATAAACGAGCAGTACTTC
TRBV2	NA	TRBJ1-4	TRBD1	CASSARGKGEKLFF	TGTGCCAGCAGTGCCAGGGGGAAAGGTGAAAAACTGTTTTTT
TRBV2	few	TRBJ2-5	NA	CASSSRAETQYF	TGTGCCAGCAGTTCCAGGGCAGAGACCCAGTACTTC
TRBV5-1	few	TRBJ1-1	NA	CASSLGALNDDYDTEAFF	TGCGCCAGCAGCTTGGGCGCTTTGAACGATGACTATGACACTGAAGCTTTCTTT
TRBV30	NA	TRBJ1-1	TRBD1	CASTGVNTEAFF	TGTGCCTCTACAGGGGTGAACACTGAAGCTTTCTTT
TRBV9	few	TRBJ2-3	TRBD2	CASSSRGGPAGGQEHTQYF	TGTGCCAGCAGCTCCCGAGGGGGCCCAGCGGGAGGACAAGAACATACGCAGTATTTT
TRBV19	NA	TRBJ2-7	NA	CASSITGNSKQYF	TGTGCCAGTAGTATAACGGGGAATAGCAAGCAGTACTTC
TRBV7-3	NA	TRBJ2-7	TRBD2	CASRLMGGGTYEQYF	TGTGCCAGCCGCCTTATGGGCGGGGGAACCTACGAGCAGTACTTC